This record looks at one TCR beta chain sequence and its context. The antigen is undetermined. Approximately 220 ng DNA, approximately 31,000 T cell genomes, went into each sorted-subset replicate PCR. This table comes from immunoSEQ multiplex PCR, and its TCRdb copy is limited to in-frame clones, with some not included. The sample yields about 2,100,000 clones, about 93% seen once. Trimming cost V 0 bases and J 5 bases; bases outside gene matches: 3. Germline V gene data show CDR1 as SGDLS and CDR2 as YYNGEE. The CDR3 extends over 14 amino acids. The naive CD8 subset, CD45RO-negative cells positively selected for CCR7, excluded terminally differentiated effector memory CD45RA+ cells. Donors, healthy HIV-negative adults, lacked recent acute infections or vaccinations. The data were taken from a study of shared clonotypes between healthy human individuals. General study results and limits: The study generally estimated greater richness for naive than memory subsets.

This TCR came from a man aged 18 to 30 in good health. Some clones in this sample may be carry-over from other donors' samples. The gene calls are TRBV9 and TRBJ2-7; 9 bases match TRBD2. The sequencing sample was made of naive CD8+ T cells from PBMCs. The CDR3: CASSVVSGSNEQYF. In DNA form, the CDR3 reads TGTGCCAGCAGCGTAGTTAGCGGGAGCAACGAGCAGTACTTC.